This T cell receptor beta chain was retrieved from a study of Ad26.COV2.S vaccination and SARS-CoV-2 variants. Broader study findings: Once vaccination had occurred, spike-specific CD8+ and CD4+ T cell responses reportedly showed substantial breadth. Comparable non-spike TCR breadth was observed in vaccine and placebo recipients.

On this clone itself: As yet, its antigen is unknown.

The treatment here: some 20 received Ad26.COV2.S at low or high dose, single or two shots; roughly 5 received placebo; per-sample allocation not given. Sampling happened 63 days after the first vaccine or placebo injection. The protocol was immunoSEQ multiplex PCR, while the TCRdb copy is restricted to in-frame clones and leaves out a portion. The sample lists 400,000 to 450,000 clones, about 90% occurring once. Trimming took 1 base from V and 4 from J; bases not matched to a gene: 7. Germline lookup yields CDR1 MNHEY and CDR2 SVGAGI. The CDR3 totals 15 residues. The chain combines TRBV6-5 with TRBJ2-7, with 7 nucleotides matching TRBD1. This material consisted of peripheral blood, taken in a trial of Ad26.COV2.S vaccine versus placebo. The receptor's source is a person aged 18 to 59 who received the Ad26.COV2.S COVID-19 vaccine or a placebo. CDR3 DNA: TGTGCCAGCAGTTACTGGAGAGGGGGCCGTTACGAGCAGTACTTC. It yields the protein CASSYWRGGRYEQYF.